This T cell receptor beta chain originates from a study of shared clonotypes between healthy human individuals. V was clipped by 7 bases and J by 1 base, with 8 bases between them. Germline lookup yields CDR1 MNHNY and CDR2 SVGAGI (reference sequence). The CDR3 is made up of 13 amino acids. Investigators spread the genomic DNA of each subset evenly over several immunoSEQ plates. The repertoire was sequenced with immunoSEQ multiplex PCR; TCRdb's copy has only in-frame clones and lacks some. This table has around 690,000 clones, roughly 91% appearing once. Every donor, a Caucasian adult, lived in Nashville, Tennessee.

The gene calls are TRBV6-6 and TRBJ1-5, with D unclear. The receptor was derived from a young man in good health. Some clones in this sample may be carry-over from other donors' samples. The sequenced material came from memory CD8+ T cells from PBMCs. The subset here: CD45RO+ cells pooled with CCR7-negative TemRA cells. DNA of the CDR3: TGTGCCAGCATTGCGGGGAGCAATCAGCCCCAGCATTTT. Amino acids: CASIAGSNQPQHF.